Here is one T cell receptor beta chain with its context. No antigen is known for it. Base qualities are not recorded, but no much larger clone differs from it by a single base. These data originate in a study of T cells after somatic rescue of genetic block (dated by TCRdb to about 2020). For context, the study as a whole: The study assessed how robust, over the long term, a T-cell system was when the system had developed through somatic rescue of a genetic block in T-cell development.

The CDR3 has 15 amino acids, counting the end cysteine and phenylalanine. Only CDR3 DNA is held: 45 bases, read in frame from base 1. CDR1 and CDR2 are read off the germline V gene as MDHEN and SYDVKM. V is pared back by 2 bases and J by 1 base, with 11 bases lying between the germline termini. The library was prepared using the immunoSEQ multiplex PCR assay. The clones in this table, taken by TCRdb from immuneACCESS, are in-frame only. Not every clone is retained; where verified, under half of the shortfall comes from an unresolved V gene, and the cause of the rest is unknown. Recorded for this sample are some 90,000 clones; about 90% of them occurred a single time. Around 1.5% of the sample is in the top ten clones.

In this chain, TRBV28 is recombined with TRBJ2-5, and possibly TRBD2, on 6 matching bases. Specimen: peripheral blood mononuclear cells (PBMCs). The sequence derives from a woman under 30. The sequenced DNA is TGTGCCAGCAGTTTACTGGCGGGATTCCAAGAGACCCAGTACTTC. Translated, it reads CASSLLAGFQETQYF.